The 30 T cell receptor beta chains presented below share a single source sample, sequenced in a study of CD8 T cells in Susac syndrome. Random-hexamer reverse transcription was applied to roughly 0.45 to 1 ug RNA. TCRdb independently ran MiXCR on the immunoSEQ multiplex PCR reads; one entry per CDR3 protein. In the table there are under 250,000 distinct CDR3 sequences, around 93% of which are singletons. The sample was CD4+ T cells from PBMCs. The receptor source for this set is a human donor with multiple sclerosis.

V is TRBV5-1 and J is TRBJ2-5; possibly TRBD2 for D (8 bases). The CDR3 contains 17 residues. Germline CDR1 and CDR2: SGHRS and YFSETQ. Trimming shortened V by 0 bases and J by 3 bases, and 18 bases separated the two germline ends. Here the CDR3 reads CASSLDLSGGGEETQYF. CDR3 nucleotides: TGCGCCAGCAGCTTGGATCTCTCGGGAGGGGGCGAAGAGACCCAGTACTTC. Complete variable domain (other parts from reference TRBV5-1 and TRBJ2-5): KAGVTQTPRYLIKTRGQQVTLSCSPISGHRSVSWYQQTPGQGLQFLFEYFSETQRNKGNFPGRFSGRQFSNSRSEMNVSTLELGDSALYLCASSLDLSGGGEETQYFGPGTRLLVL.

This chain links TRBV7-7 with TRBJ2-2, with D possibly called TRBD1 or TRBD2 (5 bases each). V was shortened by 2 bases and J by 8 bases, with 9 bases between the two germline ends. Germline CDR1 SSHAT, CDR2 FNYEAQ (reference sequence). CDR3 length: 13 amino acids. For the CDR3, the DNA is TGTGCCAGCAGCTTAAGAGGGGATGGGGAGCTGTTTTTT. This sequence encodes CASSLRGDGELFF. The variable domain in full, with the rest retrieved from reference TRBV7-7 and TRBJ2-2, is GAGVSQSPRYKVTKRGQDVTLRCDPISSHATLYWYQQALGQGPEFLTYFNYEAQPDKSGLPSDRFSAERPEGSISTLTIQRTEQRDSAMYRCASSLRGDGELFFGEGSRLTVL.

This chain links TRBV3-1 with TRBJ2-3; 10 positions agree with TRBD2. The CDR3 is made up of 19 amino acids. V shed 0 bases, J shed 2 bases, and the junction held 11 bases outside the gene matches. Germline V CDR1 and CDR2: LGHDT, YNNKEL (reference sequence). The CDR3 DNA follows: TGTGCCAGCAGCCAAGATCTACTAGCGGGACTTCGACTCACAGATACGCAGTATTTT. This encodes CASSQDLLAGLRLTDTQYF.

This chain joins TRBV27 and TRBJ1-5; TRBD1 is a possible D gene (5 bases). Trimming shortened V by 4 bases and J by 4 bases, and 11 bases separated the two germline ends. The V gene's germline CDR1 is MNHEY and CDR2 SMNVEV (reference sequence). The length of the CDR3 is 14 residues. CDR3 protein: CASSYTGWNQPQHF. As DNA, the CDR3 is TGTGCCAGCAGTTACACAGGCTGGAATCAGCCCCAGCATTTT.

The V and J genes are TRBV24-1 and TRBJ2-1; a weak D match, TRBD2 (5 bases). V lost 3 bases and J 0 bases, leaving 14 bases between the germline ends. CDR3 size: 17 residues. Germline CDR1 KGHDR, CDR2 SFDVKD. The CDR3 loop is CATSDPAAASSYNEQFF. Written as DNA, the CDR3 is TGTGCCACCAGTGATCCTGCAGCGGCCAGCTCCTACAATGAGCAGTTCTTC.

V and J are TRBV5-1 and TRBJ2-2; D perhaps matches TRBD1 (6 bases). The CDR3 is made up of 17 amino acids. CDR1 and CDR2 from the germline V gene are SGHRS and YFSETQ. Trimming pared 2 bases from V and 6 bases from J, leaving 20 bases between. CDR3 residues: CASSFMTGDIQSGELFF. CDR3 in DNA: TGCGCCAGCAGCTTTATGACAGGCGACATCCAGTCCGGGGAGCTGTTTTTT.

This chain links TRBV7-6 with TRBJ2-7; maybe TRBD2 (7 bases). CDR1 SGHVS and CDR2 FNYEAQ come from the germline V gene. The CDR3 has 14 amino acids. V gave up 5 bases and J gave up 6 bases, with 17 bases separating them. CDR3 amino acids: CASSPMGGASEQYF. CDR3 DNA sequence: TGTGCCAGCAGCCCTATGGGGGGGGCGAGCGAGCAGTACTTC.

V gene TRBV30 combines with J gene TRBJ2-3; D is unresolved. V was shortened by 5 bases and J by 1 base, with 13 bases between the two germline ends. Germline V CDR1 and CDR2: GTSNPN, SVGIG (reference sequence). The length of the CDR3 is 14 residues. The CDR3 DNA reads TGTGCCTGGCAAGGTCCTAGAGGCACAGATACGCAGTATTTT. Translated, it gives CAWQGPRGTDTQYF.

The rearrangement joins TRBV12-1 to TRBJ1-5. TRBV12-1 is shown as a pseudogene. CDR3 length equals 18 residues. CDR3 in DNA: TGTGCCAGCAGCTTTGCTGAGTTGACAGGGCCCTCCTATCAGCCCCAGCATTTT. It specifies CASSFAELTGPSYQPQHF.

This chain joins TRBV27 and TRBJ2-5; no clear D gene. V lost 5 bases to trimming and J lost 4 bases, with 11 bases between them. The V gene's germline CDR1 is MNHEY and CDR2 SMNVEV (reference sequence). The CDR3 is 13 residues long. Here the CDR3 DNA reads TGTGCCAGCAGTCAGATCAGCCGAGAGACCCAGTACTTC. Protein sequence: CASSQISRETQYF.

CDR3 coding DNA: TGTGCCAGCACCCCGGGGGGGGCGGGAGTTGCCGGGGAGCTGTTTTTT. It codes for CASTPGGAGVAGELFF. V is TRBV9 and J is TRBJ2-2; 8 positions match TRBD2. The CDR3 consists of 16 residues. Trimming at V came to 6 bases and at J to 6 bases, leaving 13 bases not matched to a gene. Germline CDR1 is SGDLS and CDR2 is YYNGEE.

V usage is TRBV6-2 or TRBV6-3 and J usage is TRBJ1-2, with 7 bases fitting TRBD1. The ends lost 5 bases at V and 4 bases at J; junction bases unmatched: 4. The CDR3 loop spans 13 amino acids. In germline, CDR1 is MNHEY, CDR2 SVGEGT. The CDR3 DNA sequence: TGTGCCAGCAGTCAGGGACAGAGCTATGGCTACACCTTC. Translated, it gives CASSQGQSYGYTF.

The gene calls are TRBV6-1 and TRBJ2-3; 11 bases match TRBD2. J gave up 2 bases and V 1 base, and 5 bases lay outside the gene matches. The CDR3 has 17 amino acids. Germline-derived CDR1 and CDR2 are MNHNS and SASEGT. The CDR3 DNA sequence: TGTGCCAGCAGTGAAGGCGTAGCGGGAGGGCTCACAGATACGCAGTATTTT. Its protein is CASSEGVAGGLTDTQYF.

The rearrangement links TRBV30 to TRBJ2-1, with no clear D. Germline V gene lookup returns CDR1 GTSNPN and CDR2 SVGIG (reference sequence). V gave up 3 bases and J gave up 2 bases, with 8 bases separating them. CDR3 length: 13 residues. The CDR3 region has the DNA TGTGCCTGGAGGGCAGTTGCCTACAATGAGCAGTTCTTC. It codes for CAWRAVAYNEQFF. The full variable domain, rest sourced from reference TRBV30 and TRBJ2-1, is SQTIHQWPATLVQPVGSPLSLECTVEGTSNPNLYWYRQAAGRGLQLLFYSVGIGQISSEVPQNLSASRPQDRQFILSSKKLLLSDSGFYLCAWRAVAYNEQFFGPGTRLTVL.

The V call is TRBV6-1, the J call TRBJ2-1, with 10 bases fitting TRBD2. Trimming at V came to 6 bases and at J to 7 bases, leaving 6 bases not matched to a gene. The CDR3 is made up of 14 amino acids. Germline V lookup: CDR1 MNHNS, CDR2 SASEGT. The CDR3 sequence is CASRLAGNRNEQFF. The CDR3 DNA is TGTGCCAGCAGACTAGCGGGAAATAGGAATGAGCAGTTCTTC.

V usage is TRBV7-6 and J usage is TRBJ2-3; D is perhaps TRBD1 or TRBD2 (5 bases each). CDR1 is SGHVS, CDR2 FNYEAQ, per germline. With 3 bases removed from V and 4 bases from J, the gap between germline ends came to 14 bases. The CDR3 runs 15 residues. CDR3 bases: TGTGCCAGCAGCTTGATGGGCCGGGGCGCAGATACGCAGTATTTT. Its protein product is CASSLMGRGADTQYF.

V and J are TRBV20-1 and TRBJ2-2; D might be TRBD1 (7 bases). Trimming cost V 0 bases and J 4 bases, with 12 bases left between them. CDR1 is DFQATT and CDR2 is SNEGSKA in the germline V gene (reference sequence). This CDR3 has 15 residues. The CDR3 spells CSAREQGGGTGELFF. CDR3 DNA: TGCAGTGCTAGAGAGCAGGGGGGCGGCACCGGGGAGCTGTTTTTT.

This clonotype has just one count. V and J are TRBV12-3 or TRBV12-4 and TRBJ1-1; TRBD1 might be the D (5 bases). V lost 8 bases to trimming and J lost 3 bases, with 10 bases between them. The CDR3 runs to 12 residues. The CDR3 spells CASGQGDTEAFF. The CDR3 nucleotides read TGTGCCAGCGGTCAGGGAGACACTGAAGCTTTCTTT.

The rearrangement links TRBV6-6 to TRBJ1-5; 7 bases match TRBD1. CDR1 is MNHNY, CDR2 SVGAGI, per germline (reference sequence). The CDR3 loop spans 14 amino acids. With 6 bases clipped from V and 3 bases from J, the junction kept 5 bases outside the gene matches. CDR3 nucleotide sequence: TGTGCCAGCAGGAGGACAGGACCCAATCAGCCCCAGCATTTT. Amino acid sequence: CASRRTGPNQPQHF.

V usage is TRBV2 and J usage is TRBJ2-1; no definite D call. The CDR3 runs to 10 residues. Germline lookup yields CDR1 SNHLY and CDR2 FYNNEI. V was pared by 7 bases and J by 6 bases, with 4 bases between. CDR3 sequence: CASTLNEQFF. As DNA, the CDR3 is TGTGCCAGCACCCTCAATGAGCAGTTCTTC.

This clonotype was counted a single time. CDR3 residues: CAWSTGPRAFF. The CDR3 nucleotides are TGTGCCTGGAGTACCGGCCCACGGGCTTTCTTT. The rearrangement links TRBV30 to TRBJ1-1; the D is unclear. V shed 2 bases and J shed 11 bases, with 12 bases lying between them. There are 11 residues in the CDR3. The germline gives CDR1 GTSNPN, CDR2 SVGIG (reference sequence).

V gene TRBV30 combines with J gene TRBJ1-6; D is undetermined. This CDR3 is 17 amino acids long. Germline V CDR1 and CDR2: GTSNPN, SVGIG (reference sequence). The germline V and J ends were trimmed by 0 bases and 0 bases, with 12 bases remaining between them. CDR3 in amino acids: CAWSVNRLSSYNSPLHF. The DNA for the CDR3 is TGTGCCTGGAGTGTGAACCGACTCAGCTCCTATAATTCACCCCTCCACTTT.

V and J are TRBV29-1 and TRBJ2-3; 7 bases agree with TRBD2. Trimming cost V 5 bases and J 0 bases; bases outside gene matches: 2. CDR3 length equals 13 residues. The germline V gene has CDR1 SQVTM and CDR2 ANQGSEA. CDR3 DNA sequence: TGCAGCGTTAGCGGGACTAGCACAGATACGCAGTATTTT. As protein: CSVSGTSTDTQYF.

The V gene is TRBV20-1, the J gene TRBJ1-2, with TRBD1 as a possible D gene (6 bases). V lost 1 base, J lost 7 bases, and 19 bases lay in between. This CDR3 is 15 amino acids long. From germline, CDR1 is DFQATT and CDR2 SNEGSKA (reference sequence). This CDR3 reads CSARGSGGAGFGYTF. Here the CDR3 DNA reads TGCAGTGCTAGAGGTTCGGGGGGCGCTGGATTTGGCTACACCTTC.

V gene TRBV20-1 combines with J gene TRBJ1-5; no firm D call. Germline lookup yields CDR1 DFQATT and CDR2 SNEGSKA (reference sequence). This CDR3 spans 15 amino acids. V lost 0 bases and J lost 7, with 16 bases in between. CDR3 DNA: TGCAGTGCTAGAGATCACGAAGGGAAATGGCAGCCCCAGCATTTT. Residues: CSARDHEGKWQPQHF.

The gene calls are TRBV12-3 or TRBV12-4 and TRBJ2-2, with TRBD2 matching 9 bases. This CDR3 has 16 amino acids. With 6 bases clipped from V and 1 base from J, the junction kept 6 bases outside the gene matches. The CDR3 DNA reads as TGTGCCAGCAGCTCCGGGACTAGCAGGAACACCGGGGAGCTGTTTTTT. Amino acids: CASSSGTSRNTGELFF.

J is TRBJ2-7 and V is TRBV7-9, with 7 bases that match TRBD1. Germline CDR1 and CDR2: SEHNR and FQNEAQ (reference sequence). V was clipped by 5 bases and J by 0 bases; unmatched bases: 13. The CDR3 totals 17 residues. The CDR3 here is CASSPGTVPFPSYEQYV. DNA for the CDR3: TGTGCCAGCAGCCCCGGGACAGTCCCTTTCCCCTCCTACGAGCAGTACGTC.

The V call is TRBV20-1, the J call TRBJ2-5, with D unresolved. V was clipped by 0 bases and J by 1 base, with 12 bases between them. The CDR3 has 15 amino acids. Germline-derived CDR1 and CDR2 are DFQATT and SNEGSKA (reference sequence). CDR3 in DNA: TGCAGTGCTAGAGATGTTATAGCATTCCAAGAGACCCAGTACTTC. Translated: CSARDVIAFQETQYF.

This clonotype has just one count. J is TRBJ2-1 and V is TRBV2, with D unresolved. The CDR3 extends over 11 amino acids. The V gene's germline CDR1 is SNHLY and CDR2 FYNNEI. V was trimmed by 8 bases and J by 4 bases, leaving 6 bases between them. CDR3: CASGPYNEQFF. The CDR3 DNA is TGTGCCAGCGGACCTTACAATGAGCAGTTCTTC.

The chain uses TRBV5-1 and TRBJ2-2, with 8 positions matching TRBD2. Germline assignment: CDR1 SGHRS and CDR2 YFSETQ. The CDR3 loop spans 16 amino acids. J was trimmed by 5 bases and V by 1 base; bases with no gene match: 7. The CDR3 sequence is CASSLRIAGRTGELFF. The DNA of the CDR3 is TGCGCCAGCAGCTTGAGGATAGCGGGAAGGACCGGGGAGCTGTTTTTT. The variable domain in full, completed from reference TRBV5-1 and TRBJ2-2, reads KAGVTQTPRYLIKTRGQQVTLSCSPISGHRSVSWYQQTPGQGLQFLFEYFSETQRNKGNFPGRFSGRQFSNSRSEMNVSTLELGDSALYLCASSLRIAGRTGELFFGEGSRLTVL.